This T cell receptor beta chain was sequenced during a study of cytomegalovirus exposure and HLA in healthy donors. Looking at the study overall: Early released data had tens of millions of unique TCRs, all coming from HLA-typed donors.

In the PCR, 60 Vbeta and 13 Jbeta primers were used. In the study's own analysis: A later analysis tallied 80 million to 100 million unique TCR beta chains, 9.5 million to 14 million of them shared. Method: immunoSEQ multiplex PCR; TCRdb's copy keeps in-frame clones and lacks some. D and trimming come from the DNA, and the V and J calls and clone size come from that table. The repertoire has around 130,000 clones, roughly two thirds of them found once; the top ten carry roughly 1.5%. With 0 bases clipped from V and 4 bases from J, the junction kept 14 bases outside the gene matches. Germline CDR1 LGHNA, CDR2 YSLEER. The CDR3 has 19 amino acids. A word on this clone: The antigen remains undetermined.

Findings and limits, study-wide: A list of about 180 TCR beta chains associated with cytomegalovirus was given. Within the data, a cluster of highly shared sequence variants was likely a sequencing artifact.

The genes are TRBV4-3 and TRBJ1-4, with 7 nucleotides matching TRBD1. Sequenced input: PBMCs. The clonotype comes from a man in his thirties or forties in good health and CMV-seropositive. CDR3 in DNA: TGCGCCAGCAGCCAAGAAAGCCAGGGGGGACGGAGCCTTAATGAAAAACTGTTTTTT. Its translation: CASSQESQGGRSLNEKLFF.